One sample yielded the 17 T cell receptor beta chains listed below, sequenced in a study of blood T cells in healthy people across ages. PCR was performed a second time for 7 to 11 cycles using a sample-barcoded 5' primer and a J-beta primer mix. TCRdb reprocessed the 5' RACE reads via MiXCR and lists one record per CDR3 protein. Of some 1.4 million distinct CDR3 sequences listed, 40% to 50% are singletons. The source material was blood. The receptors stem from a woman aged 18-35 years in good health.

In this sample, this clonotype turned up a few times. V usage is TRBV7-9 and J usage is TRBJ1-1; 7 nucleotides line up with TRBD1. The CDR3 spans 14 residues. From germline, CDR1 is SEHNR and CDR2 FQNEAQ (reference sequence). Unmatched junction bases numbered 5, after V lost 5 bases and J lost 2 bases. The CDR3 sequence is CASSEGTANTEAFF. Written as DNA, the CDR3 is TGTGCCAGCAGCGAGGGGACAGCCAACACTGAAGCTTTCTTT.

The chain recombines TRBV14 with TRBJ1-1; TRBD1 matches at 8 bases. This CDR3 has 18 amino acids. Germline CDR1 reads SGHDN; CDR2 reads FVKESK. The trim removed 1 base at V and 1 base at J, leaving 11 bases unmatched. The CDR3 is CASSQAPRTGPPNTEAFF. For the CDR3, the DNA is TGTGCCAGCAGCCAAGCCCCTCGGACAGGGCCTCCGAACACTGAAGCTTTCTTT. Complete variable domain (other parts from reference TRBV14 and TRBJ1-1): EAGVTQFPSHSVIEKGQTVTLRCDPISGHDNLYWYRRVMGKEIKFLLHFVKESKQDESGMPNNRFLAERTGGTYSTLKVQPAELEDSGVYFCASSQAPRTGPPNTEAFFGQGTRLTVV.

The chain combines TRBV3-1 with TRBJ2-3; 8 positions match TRBD2. Germline CDR1 reads LGHDT; CDR2 reads YNNKEL (reference sequence). The CDR3 has 15 residues. Trimming cost V 3 bases and J 1 base; bases outside gene matches: 3. The CDR3 loop is CASSHPTSGTDTQYF. CDR3 in DNA: TGTGCCAGCAGCCACCCGACTAGCGGCACAGATACGCAGTATTTT.

This clonotype has a count of ten or more. The V and J genes are TRBV29-1 and TRBJ2-4, with 8 bases identical to TRBD1. This CDR3 comprises 16 residues. J was trimmed by 0 bases and V by 4 bases; bases with no gene match: 8. Germline-derived CDR1 and CDR2 are SQVTM and ANQGSEA. CDR3: CSVGRTGPLAKNIQYF. In nucleotides, the CDR3 is TGCAGCGTTGGTCGGACAGGGCCCTTAGCCAAAAACATTCAGTACTTC. Complete variable domain (other parts from reference TRBV29-1 and TRBJ2-4): SAVISQKPSRDICQRGTSLTIQCQVDSQVTMMFWYRQQPGQSLTLIATANQGSEATYESGFVIDKFPISRPNLTFSTLTVSNMSPEDSSIYLCSVGRTGPLAKNIQYFGAGTRLSVL.

This clonotype came up a few times. The chain links TRBV7-9 to TRBJ1-6; TRBD1 matches 7 bases. This CDR3 spans 15 amino acids. V lost 5 bases, J lost 7 bases, and 8 bases stayed unmatched. The germline V gene encodes CDR1 SEHNR and CDR2 FQNEAQ (reference sequence). CDR3 loop: CASSRRDSRNSPLHF. CDR3 coding DNA: TGTGCCAGCAGCCGCCGGGACAGTAGGAATTCACCCCTCCACTTT.

This clonotype has only a few counts. V and J are TRBV7-6 and TRBJ2-1, with D perhaps assigned TRBD1 or TRBD2 (5 bases each). V shed 3 bases and J shed 4 bases, with 22 bases lying between them. This CDR3 spans 18 amino acids. Per germline, CDR1 SGHVS and CDR2 FNYEAQ. The CDR3 region has the DNA TGTGCCAGCAGCTTTACCCCTCGGGGCAGGGACCTTTACAATGAGCAGTTCTTC. Its protein is CASSFTPRGRDLYNEQFF.

This clonotype was recorded a few times. In DNA, the CDR3 is TGTGCCATCAGTGGAGGGGCAGTGGGGTCGATCGCCCTCCACTTT. It codes for CAISGGAVGSIALHF. The chain joins TRBV10-3 to TRBJ1-6; TRBD1 is a possible D gene (5 bases). The ends were cut back, 4 bases at V and 14 bases at J, with 21 bases in the middle. CDR3 length: 15 residues. Germline CDR1 and CDR2: ENHRY and SYGVKD.

This clonotype has only a few counts. The rearrangement links TRBV6-1 to TRBJ2-1; no clear D gene. V was clipped by 5 bases and J by 9 bases, with 23 bases between them. In germline, CDR1 is MNHNS, CDR2 SASEGT. This CDR3 spans 16 amino acids. This CDR3 is CASSLWSRYSGSEQFF. The CDR3 coding sequence is TGTGCCAGCAGTCTCTGGAGCCGGTACTCAGGAAGTGAGCAGTTCTTC.

The table lists this clonotype with a few counts. V gene TRBV5-5 combines with J gene TRBJ2-4; TRBD1 matches 12 bases. The CDR3 length is 13 residues. With V trimmed by 4 bases and J by 13 bases, 6 bases remained unmatched. Germline values: CDR1 SGHKS, CDR2 YYEKEE (reference sequence). CDR3 sequence: CASSAGQGAYQYF. The CDR3 DNA reads as TGTGCCAGCAGCGCGGGACAGGGGGCCTACCAGTACTTC.

This clonotype was observed a single time. This sequence joins TRBV12-3 or TRBV12-4 and TRBJ1-1, with D tentatively TRBD1 (6 bases). This CDR3 is 11 amino acids long. Trimming left V 3 bases short and J 11 bases short, with 10 bases between. DNA for the CDR3: TGTGCCAGCAGTTTTCAGGGGTGGGCTTTCTTT. This encodes CASSFQGWAFF.

This clonotype was observed a handful of times. CDR3 in DNA: TGCGCCAGCAGCCAAGTGCCAGCGGGAGTCGACCCCTACGAGCAGTACTTC. It translates to CASSQVPAGVDPYEQYF. The V call is TRBV4-1, the J call TRBJ2-7; 8 bases map to TRBD2. Looked up from germline, CDR1 is MGHRA and CDR2 is YSYEKL. The CDR3 is 17 amino acids. The V segment lost 1 base and the J segment 2 bases; nucleotides outside the gene matches: 10.

The chain recombines TRBV20-1 with TRBJ2-1; possible D gene TRBD2, 6 bases. The J call is doubtful: the DNA matches TRBJ2-7 better. Per the germline V gene, CDR1 is DFQATT and CDR2 is SNEGSKA (reference sequence). The CDR3 is 12 amino acids. CDR3 region: CSAMAGYNEQYF. The CDR3 DNA reads TGCAGTGCTATGGCGGGATACAATGAGCAGTACTTC.

The chain links TRBV3-1 to TRBJ1-2; D not resolved. CDR1 is LGHDT, CDR2 YNNKEL, per germline (reference sequence). This CDR3 contains 15 residues. V was pared by 3 bases and J by 0 bases, with 11 bases between. The DNA of the CDR3 is TGTGCCAGCAGCCAGGTCAAAACCCCTAACTATGGCTACACCTTC. Translating it yields CASSQVKTPNYGYTF.

The genes are TRBV5-1 and TRBJ2-1; 12 bases map to TRBD2. Trimming took 7 bases from V and 6 from J; bases not matched to a gene: 8. Germline CDR1 reads SGHRS; CDR2 reads YFSETQ. The CDR3 is 15 amino acids. This CDR3 is CASRLAGGRSNEQFF. CDR3 coding DNA: TGCGCCAGCCGCCTAGCGGGGGGGCGTAGCAATGAGCAGTTCTTC.

This clonotype was seen repeatedly, ten times or more. V gene TRBV4-2 combines with J gene TRBJ2-4; 9 nucleotides align to TRBD2. Looked up from germline, CDR1 is LGHNA and CDR2 is YNFKEQ. Unmatched junction bases numbered 5, after V lost 3 bases and J lost 8 bases. The CDR3 is 14 amino acids. The CDR3 here is CASSQRGGPDIQYF. The CDR3 coding sequence is TGTGCCAGCAGCCAGCGGGGGGGCCCAGACATTCAGTACTTC.

This clonotype was observed at least ten times. This chain connects TRBV20-1 to TRBJ2-1, with D possibly TRBD2 on 5 matching bases. V gave up 1 base and J gave up 6 bases, with 13 bases separating them. CDR1 and CDR2 (germline): DFQATT, SNEGSKA (reference sequence). The CDR3 sequence is 14 residues long. CDR3 in DNA: TGCAGTGCTAGAGCTGGAGCGGCTCTCAATGAGCAGTTCTTC. This translates into CSARAGAALNEQFF.

This clonotype has only one observation. This CDR3 is CASSWSGDTEAFF. The CDR3 DNA reads TGCGCCAGCAGCTGGTCAGGGGATACTGAAGCTTTCTTT. This chain uses TRBV5-1 with TRBJ1-1, with D perhaps TRBD1 (6 bases). The germline V and J ends were trimmed by 3 bases and 5 bases, with 11 bases remaining between them. CDR1 and CDR2 (germline): SGHRS, YFSETQ. The CDR3 has 13 residues. The whole variable domain, filled in from reference TRBV5-1 and TRBJ1-1, reads KAGVTQTPRYLIKTRGQQVTLSCSPISGHRSVSWYQQTPGQGLQFLFEYFSETQRNKGNFPGRFSGRQFSNSRSEMNVSTLELGDSALYLCASSWSGDTEAFFGQGTRLTVV.